Reported below is one T cell receptor beta chain. The sample belongs to a study of shared T cell receptors in the human thymus. The length of the CDR3 is 14 residues. The germline V gene has CDR1 GTSNPN and CDR2 SVGIG (reference sequence). V trimming: 3 bases; J trimming: 4 bases; junction bases outside the gene matches: 8. Clones were sequenced by immunoSEQ multiplex PCR, and TCRdb holds only the in-frame ones, with some missing. This table has about 660,000 clones, 87% appearing once. These data are also associated with another study on human thymus T cells. That source reports: Thymic and blood repertoires showed apparently biased V and J gene usage. Reports from related research described highly overlapping thymic repertoires among unrelated individuals.

The TCR sequence derives from a boy under two years old with a congenital heart defect. The gene calls are TRBV30 and TRBJ1-1; 7 nucleotides match TRBD1. Sequencing was done on a sample of thymocytes. CDR3 sequence reads: CAWSVTGEATEAFF. In DNA, the CDR3 is TGTGCCTGGAGCGTTACAGGGGAGGCCACTGAAGCTTTCTTT.